This is a list of T cell receptor beta chains from one sample in a study of CD4 and CD8 cells across lung adenocarcinoma regions. One entry per CDR3 protein, called by TCRdb with MiXCR from the PCR reads. Of approximately 7,000 distinct CDR3 sequences listed, about 52% are singletons. What was sequenced was CD8+ T cells from the center of a lung tumor. Every receptor here comes from a female donor with lung adenocarcinoma. The CD4 and CD8 labels of this study may be unreliable. Both conserved end residues are part of each CDR3. Fields, in order: D gene, clone size, J gene, V gene, CDR3 DNA, CDR3 protein. A D gene is named only where the DNA matches it firmly. Not every row has a clone size; where given, it reads once, few, many or a size class.

D: .
size: .
J: TRBJ2-5
V: TRBV6-1
DNA: TGTGCCGGCAGTAGACGGCACCTCTTAGCCACCCAGTACTTC
CDR3: CAGSRRHLLATQYF

D: .
size: medium-sized
J: TRBJ2-6
V: TRBV6-1
DNA: TGTGCCAGCAGTGTCCACGCGTCTTTC
CDR3: CASSVHASF

D: .
size: medium-sized
J: TRBJ1-1
V: TRBV7-8
DNA: TGTGCCAGCATTTATAGGGTTGGGGACACTGAAGCTTTCTTT
CDR3: CASIYRVGDTEAFF

D: .
size: .
J: TRBJ2-2
V: TRBV12-3/TRBV12-4
DNA: TGTGCCAGCAGCGAGGGGGGGGAGCTGTTTTTT
CDR3: CASSEGGELFF

D: .
size: medium-sized
J: TRBJ2-3
V: TRBV24-1
DNA: TGTGCCACCAGTGATTCCCGACTAGTTGGACCAGATACGCAGTATTTT
CDR3: CATSDSRLVGPDTQYF

D: .
size: few
J: TRBJ2-7
V: TRBV5-1
DNA: TGCGCCAGCAGCCCGCAAGGGGGCGGGGGGCTGGAGCAGTACTTC
CDR3: CASSPQGGGGLEQYF

D: TRBD2
size: large
J: TRBJ2-3
V: TRBV6-1
DNA: TGTGCCAGCAGTGGCGGGGGGGCGGGAGATACGCAGTATTTT
CDR3: CASSGGGAGDTQYF

D: .
size: few
J: TRBJ2-5
V: TRBV6-2/TRBV6-3
DNA: TGTGCCAGCAGCCAGGGTTACGAGACCCAGTACTTC
CDR3: CASSQGYETQYF

D: .
size: .
J: TRBJ2-4
V: TRBV6-1
DNA: TGTGCCAGCAGTGGTGTGCCGGGGCTGCAGGCCACAGACACTCAGTACTTC
CDR3: CASSGVPGLQATDTQYF

D: .
size: once
J: TRBJ2-1
V: TRBV6-5
DNA: TGTGCCAGCATTAGTGGACAAGGGGGCCGCGGGGAGCAGTTTTTC
CDR3: CASISGQGGRGEQFF

D: TRBD2
size: .
J: TRBJ2-5
V: TRBV7-2
DNA: TGTGCCAGCAGCTTAGACAGCGGGAGTTTTGAGACCCAGTACTTC
CDR3: CASSLDSGSFETQYF

D: TRBD1
size: once
J: TRBJ2-7
V: TRBV6-1
DNA: TGTGCCAGCAGTCGGACAGGGCTCTACGAGCAGTACTTC
CDR3: CASSRTGLYEQYF

D: .
size: many
J: TRBJ2-1
V: TRBV7-2
DNA: TGTGCCAGCAGCTTACGGCTAGCCTATGAGCAGTTCTTC
CDR3: CASSLRLAYEQFF

D: TRBD2
size: medium-sized
J: TRBJ2-7
V: TRBV6-5
DNA: TGTGCCAGCAGTTACAGAAGGGATAGCGGGGCCTACGAGCAGTACTTC
CDR3: CASSYRRDSGAYEQYF

D: .
size: .
J: TRBJ2-4
V: TRBV10-1
DNA: TGCGCCAGCGGTGAGAGCCAAAACATGCAGTATTTC
CDR3: CASGESQNMQYF

D: .
size: many
J: TRBJ2-7
V: TRBV7-2
DNA: TGTGCCAGCAGCCCGACAGGAACCTACGAGCAGTACTTC
CDR3: CASSPTGTYEQYF

D: TRBD1
size: many
J: TRBJ2-1
V: TRBV5-4
DNA: TGTGCCAGCAGCTCCGGGACAGGGAGTGAGCAGTTCTTC
CDR3: CASSSGTGSEQFF

D: TRBD2
size: many
J: TRBJ2-7
V: TRBV10-3
DNA: TGTGCCATCAGGGGGGGGGTAGCGGGGACCTACGAGCAGTACTTC
CDR3: CAIRGGVAGTYEQYF

D: .
size: many
J: TRBJ2-2
V: TRBV7-3
DNA: TGTGCCAGCAGCTTAACGGAGGCTACCTACACCGGGGAGCTGTTTTTT
CDR3: CASSLTEATYTGELFF

D: .
size: many
J: TRBJ1-2
V: TRBV7-2
DNA: TGTGCCAGCAACGGGTACGGAGGGTATGGCTACACCTTC
CDR3: CASNGYGGYGYTF

D: .
size: medium-sized
J: TRBJ1-2
V: TRBV6-6
DNA: TGTGCCAGCACCTCTGGAGGGACGGCGAACTATGGCTACACCTTC
CDR3: CASTSGGTANYGYTF

D: .
size: many
J: TRBJ1-1
V: TRBV4-1
DNA: TGCGCCAGCAGCCAAGATATTGGACAGAAAGCTTTCTTT
CDR3: CASSQDIGQKAFF

D: TRBD2
size: .
J: TRBJ2-5
V: TRBV10-2
DNA: TGCGCCAGCAGACTAGCGGGAGAAGAGACCCAGTACTTC
CDR3: CASRLAGEETQYF

D: .
size: .
J: TRBJ2-3
V: TRBV6-1
DNA: TGTGCCAGGGGGCTAGCCGACAGAGACCCAGATACGCAGTATTTT
CDR3: CARGLADRDPDTQYF

D: .
size: medium-sized
J: TRBJ1-6
V: TRBV6-1
DNA: TGTGCCAGCAGTGAATTGACACTAGCAAATTCACCCCTCCACTTT
CDR3: CASSELTLANSPLHF

D: .
size: once
J: TRBJ2-4
V: TRBV6-4
DNA: .
CDR3: CPGWGGGATDIQYF

D: TRBD1
size: .
J: TRBJ2-7
V: TRBV27
DNA: TGTGCCAGCAGTCTAAGACAGGGGCAGATCTCCTACGAGCAGTACTTC
CDR3: CASSLRQGQISYEQYF

D: .
size: .
J: TRBJ2-1
V: TRBV7-2
DNA: TGTGCCAGCAGCTTAAGAGGGTTCTTC
CDR3: CASSLRGFF

D: .
size: .
J: TRBJ2-3
V: TRBV7-9
DNA: TGTGCCAGCAGCTTTAAAATGTATGGTGGAGGGGGCCGGGATACGCAGTATTTT
CDR3: CASSFKMYGGGGRDTQYF

D: .
size: .
J: TRBJ2-3
V: TRBV12-3/TRBV12-4
DNA: TGTGCCAGCAGTTCGGGTCTGGGAGCCAAAGATACTCAGTATTTT
CDR3: CASSSGLGAKDTQYF

D: .
size: many
J: TRBJ1-5
V: TRBV6-1
DNA: TGTGCCAGCGGGGGGGGCTATAGCAATCAGCCCCAGCATTTT
CDR3: CASGGGYSNQPQHF

D: .
size: .
J: TRBJ2-3
V: TRBV7-2
DNA: TGTGCCAGCAGCGTAGTTGCCAACAATGCGCAGTATTTT
CDR3: CASSVVANNAQYF

D: TRBD1
size: few
J: TRBJ1-1
V: TRBV12-3/TRBV12-4
DNA: TGTGCCAGCAGTTTGAGGACAGGGGGTTGGGGAAACACTGAAGCTTTCTTT
CDR3: CASSLRTGGWGNTEAFF

D: .
size: .
J: TRBJ2-3
V: TRBV10-3
DNA: TGTGGCGTCTCGGGGCTGTGGGCCAAAGACATGCAGTATTTT
CDR3: CGVSGLWAKDMQYF

D: .
size: .
J: TRBJ2-7
V: TRBV6-8
DNA: TGTGCGAGCAGCGTCTCGGGGGTGTCTACCACAGACACGCAGTACTTC
CDR3: CASSVSGVSTTDTQYF

D: .
size: .
J: TRBJ2-6
V: TRBV6-1
DNA: TGTGCCAGCTCCGGGGACGGGGCTTTCCCTGGGGCCAACGACCTGACTTTC
CDR3: CASSGDGAFPGANDLTF

D: TRBD1
size: .
J: TRBJ1-1
V: TRBV6-1
DNA: TGTGCCAGCAGTGTCGGGACAGGGGCTAACACTGAAGCTTTCTTT
CDR3: CASSVGTGANTEAFF

D: TRBD2
size: .
J: TRBJ2-1
V: TRBV4-1
DNA: TGCGCCAGCAGCCCGAGCGGGGGGGGTTACAATGAGCAGTTCTTC
CDR3: CASSPSGGGYNEQFF

D: TRBD1
size: .
J: TRBJ2-3
V: TRBV12-3/TRBV12-4
DNA: TGTGCCAGCAGTGTAGGCCGCGGACAGGATACCCAGTATTTT
CDR3: CASSVGRGQDTQYF

D: TRBD1
size: .
J: TRBJ2-1
V: TRBV11-2
DNA: TGTGCCAGCAGCCCCCGACAGGGAGTCAGGGAGCAGTTCTTC
CDR3: CASSPRQGVREQFF